What follows describes a single T cell receptor (beta chain). No cognate antigen has been identified for it. No per-base quality is available; no much larger clone lies one base away. The time point label, as the study defines it: baseline before first vaccination. Samples from vaccinated people were obtained from the UK trials COV001 and COV002, which included a single-blind randomized controlled phase 2/3 trial of AZD1222 (ChAdOx1 nCoV-19) in healthy adults. For TCRbeta chain sequencing, PBMC samples were collected from trial participants at day 0 and at day 28 after the second dose. The CDR3 regions of human TCRbeta chains were analyzed by immunosequencing. In the authors' own workflow: TCRs in the repertoires were matched against a reference library of SARS-CoV-2-specific TCRs that had been generated with the MIRA antigen-specificity platform. Breadth was defined as the fraction of unique TCRs that were SARS-CoV-2-associated. Depth was defined as the fraction of total T cells that were SARS-CoV-2-associated. Each spike-specific TCR was assigned to its reactive spike region and to a CD4 or CD8 class using the MIRA data. Log10-transformed breadth and depth values were compared by one-way ANOVA with Sidak's multiple comparisons tests. TCRdb took over this immuneACCESS table, retaining in-frame rearrangements with V and J assigned. Such tables are incomplete; in checked studies, under half of the missing clones stem from an unresolved V gene, and the remainder is unexplained. That table supplies the V and J calls and clone size; D and trimming were determined from the DNA. Here the sample has 150,000 to 200,000 clones; 75% to 95% occur a single time. The top ten clonotypes cover approximately 3% of the sample.

From the germline V gene, CDR1 is SGHAT and CDR2 is FQNNGV. The CDR3, cysteine through phenylalanine, is 13 amino acids long. Left in the record is the CDR3 DNA by itself, 39 bases read in frame from the first base. Trimming leaves V shorter by 3 bases and J shorter by 4 bases, with the junction holding 1 base beyond the gene matches. The record originates from a study of T cell responses to AZD1222 COVID-19 vaccine (dated by TCRdb to the early 2020s). General notes on the study: AZD1222 recipients whose second dose came at about 4 weeks and those whose second dose came at about 12 weeks were combined into one group, since spike-specific TCR depth and breadth did not differ between the two schedules. TCR sequencing was performed for 230 to 250 trial participants, of whom roughly 200 were given two doses of AZD1222 and around 25 were given two doses of MenACWY control vaccine. Trial participants were enrolled into age subgroups of 18-55, 56-69 and 70-plus years, which contained around 140, 26 and 57 TCR-sequenced participants, respectively.

Overall study results and their limits: Conclusions about previously exposed vaccinees are limited, since just 5 or 6 AZD1222 recipients were seropositive for SARS-CoV-2 at baseline. Reportedly, close to half of the unique spike-specific TCRs recognized epitopes lying outside the regions that are mutated in the B.1.351 and B.1.1.7 variants. Participants were mostly white British, with more females than males. The authors suggested clonal diversity may have been underestimated. Because no day 14 peak-response samples were available, the repertoires could be characterized only after the peak T cell response. The 56-69-year group was small, and its depth increase did not reach significance, likely because of low power. CD4 TCRs associated with the vaccine covered the entire spike protein, and the dominant responses were in regions 160-218 and 743-854. After two AZD1222 doses, both the breadth and the depth of spike-specific TCRs were significantly higher than at day 0 and than in MenACWY recipients.

This clonotype was obtained from an adult in good health. The chain was built from TRBV11-2 and TRBJ2-7; TRBD1 fits 9 bases in the junction. The input for sequencing was peripheral blood, taken on day 0 of AZD1222 vaccination. The DNA reads as follows: TGTGCCAGCAGCTTTGGACAGGGGTACGAGCAGTACTTC. Its amino acids are CASSFGQGYEQYF.